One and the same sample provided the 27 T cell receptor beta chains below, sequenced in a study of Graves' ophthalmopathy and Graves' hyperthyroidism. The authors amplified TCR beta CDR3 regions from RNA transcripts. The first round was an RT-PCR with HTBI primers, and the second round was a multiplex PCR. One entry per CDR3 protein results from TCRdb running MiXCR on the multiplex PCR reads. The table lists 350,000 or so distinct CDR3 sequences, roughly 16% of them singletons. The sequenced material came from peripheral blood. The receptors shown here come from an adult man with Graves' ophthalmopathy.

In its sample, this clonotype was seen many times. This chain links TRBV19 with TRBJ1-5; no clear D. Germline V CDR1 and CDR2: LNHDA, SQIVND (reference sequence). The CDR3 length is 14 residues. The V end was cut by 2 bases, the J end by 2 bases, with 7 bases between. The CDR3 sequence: CASSIRWGNQPQHF. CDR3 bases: TGTGCCAGTAGTATAAGGTGGGGCAATCAGCCCCAGCATTTT.

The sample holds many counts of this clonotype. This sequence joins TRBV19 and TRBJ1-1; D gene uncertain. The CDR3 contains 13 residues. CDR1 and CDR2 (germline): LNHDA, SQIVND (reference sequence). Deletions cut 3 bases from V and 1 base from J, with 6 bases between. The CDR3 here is CASSMRRNTEAFF. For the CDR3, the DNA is TGTGCCAGTAGTATGAGGCGGAACACTGAAGCTTTCTTT.

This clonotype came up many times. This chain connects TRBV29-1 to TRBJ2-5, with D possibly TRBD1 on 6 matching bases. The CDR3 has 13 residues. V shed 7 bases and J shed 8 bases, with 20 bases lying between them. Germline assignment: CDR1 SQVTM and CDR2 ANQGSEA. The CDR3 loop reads CSAEGDPGFTQYF. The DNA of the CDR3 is TGCAGCGCCGAGGGGGACCCCGGATTTACCCAGTACTTC.

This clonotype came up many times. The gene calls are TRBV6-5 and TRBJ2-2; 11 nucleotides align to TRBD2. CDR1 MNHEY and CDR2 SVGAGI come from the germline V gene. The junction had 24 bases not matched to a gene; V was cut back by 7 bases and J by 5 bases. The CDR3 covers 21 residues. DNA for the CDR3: TGTGCCAGCAACGGAATAGGGCCTTTATCGACTAGCGGGATATGGACCGGGGAGCTGTTTTTT. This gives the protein CASNGIGPLSTSGIWTGELFF.

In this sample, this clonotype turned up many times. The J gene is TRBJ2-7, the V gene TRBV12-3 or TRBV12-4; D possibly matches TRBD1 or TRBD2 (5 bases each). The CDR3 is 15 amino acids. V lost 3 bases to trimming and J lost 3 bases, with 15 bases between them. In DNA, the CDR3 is TGTGCCAGCAGTTTCGAACTAGGGGCCTTCTACGAGCAGTACTTC. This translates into CASSFELGAFYEQYF.

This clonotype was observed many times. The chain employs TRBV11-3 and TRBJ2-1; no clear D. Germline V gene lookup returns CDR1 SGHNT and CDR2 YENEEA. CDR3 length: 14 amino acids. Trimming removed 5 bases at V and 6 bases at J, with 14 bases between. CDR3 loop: CASSIHRASNEQFF. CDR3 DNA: TGTGCCAGCAGCATCCACCGGGCTTCCAATGAGCAGTTCTTC.

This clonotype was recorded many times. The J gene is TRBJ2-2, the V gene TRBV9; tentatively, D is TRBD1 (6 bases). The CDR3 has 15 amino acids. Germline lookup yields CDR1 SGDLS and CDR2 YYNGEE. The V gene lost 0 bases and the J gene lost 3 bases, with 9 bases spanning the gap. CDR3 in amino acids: CASSVGQGYTGELFF. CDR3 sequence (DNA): TGTGCCAGCAGCGTAGGCCAGGGGTACACCGGGGAGCTGTTTTTT.

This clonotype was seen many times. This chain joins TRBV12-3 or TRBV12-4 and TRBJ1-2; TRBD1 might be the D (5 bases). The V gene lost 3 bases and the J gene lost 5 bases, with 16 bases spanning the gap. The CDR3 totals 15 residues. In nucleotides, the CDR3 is TGTGCCAGCAGTTTGGGACCGGAGATAATTTATGGCTACACCTTC. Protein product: CASSLGPEIIYGYTF.

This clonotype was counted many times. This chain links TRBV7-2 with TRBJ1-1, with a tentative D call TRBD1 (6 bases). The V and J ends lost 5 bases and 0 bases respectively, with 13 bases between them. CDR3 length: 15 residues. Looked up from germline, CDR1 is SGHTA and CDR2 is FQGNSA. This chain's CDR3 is CASSNRQVMNTEAFF. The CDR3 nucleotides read TGTGCCAGCAGCAACCGACAGGTGATGAACACTGAAGCTTTCTTT.

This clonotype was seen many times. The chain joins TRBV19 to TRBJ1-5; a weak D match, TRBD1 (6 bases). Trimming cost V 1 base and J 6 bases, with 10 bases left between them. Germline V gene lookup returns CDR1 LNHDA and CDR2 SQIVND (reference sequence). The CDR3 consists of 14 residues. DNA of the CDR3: TGTGCCAGTAGTATAGGGCAGGGGCGTCAGCCCCAGCATTTT. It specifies CASSIGQGRQPQHF.

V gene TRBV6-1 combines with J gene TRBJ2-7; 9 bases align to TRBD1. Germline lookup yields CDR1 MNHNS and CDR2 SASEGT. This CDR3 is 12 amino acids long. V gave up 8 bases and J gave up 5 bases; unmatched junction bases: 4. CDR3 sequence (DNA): TGTGCCAGCGGGGGGACAGGGAACGAGCAGTACTTC. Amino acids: CASGGTGNEQYF.

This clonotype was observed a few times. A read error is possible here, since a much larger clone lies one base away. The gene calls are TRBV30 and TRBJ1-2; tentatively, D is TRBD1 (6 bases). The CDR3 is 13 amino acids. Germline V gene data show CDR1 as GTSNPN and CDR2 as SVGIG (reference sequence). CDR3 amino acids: CAWGVQGVEGYTF. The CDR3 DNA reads TGTGCCTGGGGTGTACAGGGAGTAGAGGGCTACACCTTC.

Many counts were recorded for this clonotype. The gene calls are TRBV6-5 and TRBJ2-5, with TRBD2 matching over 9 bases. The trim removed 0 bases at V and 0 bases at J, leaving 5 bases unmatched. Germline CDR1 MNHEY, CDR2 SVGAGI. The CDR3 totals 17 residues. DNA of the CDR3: TGTGCCAGCAGTTACTCGGGCGGGGGGGGATACCAAGAGACCCAGTACTTC. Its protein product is CASSYSGGGGYQETQYF.

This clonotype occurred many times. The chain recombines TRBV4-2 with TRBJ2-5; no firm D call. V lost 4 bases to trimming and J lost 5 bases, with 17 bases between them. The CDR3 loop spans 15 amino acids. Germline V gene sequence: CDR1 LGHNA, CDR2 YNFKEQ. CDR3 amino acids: CASSRQKGSLETQYF. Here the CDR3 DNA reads TGTGCCAGCAGCCGCCAGAAAGGATCGTTGGAGACCCAGTACTTC.

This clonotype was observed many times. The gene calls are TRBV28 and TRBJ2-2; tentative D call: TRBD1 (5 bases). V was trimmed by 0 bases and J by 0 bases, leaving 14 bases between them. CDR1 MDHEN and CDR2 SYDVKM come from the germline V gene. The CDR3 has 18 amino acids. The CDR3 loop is CASSLWRSPRANTGELFF. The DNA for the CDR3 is TGTGCCAGCAGTTTATGGCGGTCTCCCAGGGCGAACACCGGGGAGCTGTTTTTT.

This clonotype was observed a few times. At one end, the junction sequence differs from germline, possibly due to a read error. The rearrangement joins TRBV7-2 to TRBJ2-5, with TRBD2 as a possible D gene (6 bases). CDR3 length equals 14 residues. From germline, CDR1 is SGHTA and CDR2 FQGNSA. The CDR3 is CASSPRTTQESQYF. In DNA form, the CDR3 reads TGTGCCAGCAGCCCCCGGACTACGCAAGAGTCCCAGTACTTC.

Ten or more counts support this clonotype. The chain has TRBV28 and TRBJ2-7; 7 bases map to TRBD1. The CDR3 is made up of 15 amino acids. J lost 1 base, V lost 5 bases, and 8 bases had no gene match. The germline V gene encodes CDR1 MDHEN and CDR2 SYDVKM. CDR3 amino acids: CASSPPGTESYEQYF. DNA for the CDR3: TGTGCCAGCAGTCCCCCGGGGACAGAGTCCTACGAGCAGTACTTC.

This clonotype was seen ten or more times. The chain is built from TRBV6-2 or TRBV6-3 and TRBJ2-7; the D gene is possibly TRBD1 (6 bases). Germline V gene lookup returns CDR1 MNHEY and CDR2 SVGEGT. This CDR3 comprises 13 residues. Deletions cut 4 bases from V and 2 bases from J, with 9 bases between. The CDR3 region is CASSFDRTYEQYF. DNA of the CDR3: TGTGCCAGCAGTTTTGACAGGACCTACGAGCAGTACTTC.

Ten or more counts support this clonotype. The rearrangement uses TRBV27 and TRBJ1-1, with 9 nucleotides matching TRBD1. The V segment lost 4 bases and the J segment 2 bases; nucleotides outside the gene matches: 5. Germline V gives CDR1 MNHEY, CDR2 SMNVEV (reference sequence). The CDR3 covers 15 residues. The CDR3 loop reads CASSSEQGANTEAFF. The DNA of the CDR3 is TGTGCCAGCAGTTCGGAACAGGGGGCAAACACTGAAGCTTTCTTT.

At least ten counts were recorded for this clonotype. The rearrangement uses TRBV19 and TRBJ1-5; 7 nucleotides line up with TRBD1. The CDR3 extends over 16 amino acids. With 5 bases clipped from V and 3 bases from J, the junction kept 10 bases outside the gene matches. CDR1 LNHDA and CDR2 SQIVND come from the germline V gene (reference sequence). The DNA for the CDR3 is TGTGCCAGTAGTTTGAACTCCGGGACAGCCAATCAGCCCCAGCATTTT. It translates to CASSLNSGTANQPQHF.

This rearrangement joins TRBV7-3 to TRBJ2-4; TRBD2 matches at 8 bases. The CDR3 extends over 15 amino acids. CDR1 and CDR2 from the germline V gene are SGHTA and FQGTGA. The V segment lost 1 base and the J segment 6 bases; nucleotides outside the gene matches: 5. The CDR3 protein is CASSLRPAGVNIQYF. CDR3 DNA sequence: TGTGCCAGCAGCTTAAGGCCAGCGGGGGTAAACATTCAGTACTTC.

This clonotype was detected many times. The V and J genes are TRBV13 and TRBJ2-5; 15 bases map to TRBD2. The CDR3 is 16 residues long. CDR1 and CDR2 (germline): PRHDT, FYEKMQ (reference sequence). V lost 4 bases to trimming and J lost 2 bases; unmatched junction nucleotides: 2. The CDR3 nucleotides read TGTGCCAGCAGCTGGACTAGCGGGGGGGATCAAGAGACCCAGTACTTC. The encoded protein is CASSWTSGGDQETQYF.

Here the CDR3 reads CASSPGTGVGNNSPLHF. In DNA, the CDR3 is TGTGCCAGCAGTCCCGGGACAGGGGTAGGGAATAATTCACCCCTCCACTTT. The chain uses TRBV7-2 and TRBJ1-6; 10 bases match TRBD1. Germline CDR1 SGHTA, CDR2 FQGNSA. With V trimmed by 6 bases and J by 5 bases, 10 bases remained unmatched. The CDR3 length is 17 residues.

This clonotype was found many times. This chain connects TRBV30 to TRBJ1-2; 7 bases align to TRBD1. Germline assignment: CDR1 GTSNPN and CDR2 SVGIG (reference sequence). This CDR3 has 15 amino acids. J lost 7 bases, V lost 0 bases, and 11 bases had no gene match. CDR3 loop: CAWSVPSQGPGGYTF. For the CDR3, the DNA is TGTGCCTGGAGTGTGCCATCACAGGGGCCCGGTGGCTACACCTTC.

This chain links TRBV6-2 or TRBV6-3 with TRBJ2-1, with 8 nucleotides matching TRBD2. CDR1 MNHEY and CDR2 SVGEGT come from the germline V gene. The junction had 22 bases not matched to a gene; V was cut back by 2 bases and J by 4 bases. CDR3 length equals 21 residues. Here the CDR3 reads CASSYPRRVAGGPPPYNEQFF. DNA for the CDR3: TGTGCCAGCAGTTACCCTCGGCGGGTTGCGGGGGGTCCCCCGCCATACAATGAGCAGTTCTTC.

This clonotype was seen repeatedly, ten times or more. CDR3 region: CASSGSFYEQYF. The CDR3, as DNA: TGTGCCAGCAGTGGTAGCTTCTACGAGCAGTACTTC. The gene calls are TRBV6-2 or TRBV6-3 and TRBJ2-7; D call uncertain. This CDR3 has 12 amino acids. V was shortened by 5 bases and J by 3 bases, with 8 bases between the two germline ends. Germline CDR1 is MNHEY and CDR2 is SVGEGT.

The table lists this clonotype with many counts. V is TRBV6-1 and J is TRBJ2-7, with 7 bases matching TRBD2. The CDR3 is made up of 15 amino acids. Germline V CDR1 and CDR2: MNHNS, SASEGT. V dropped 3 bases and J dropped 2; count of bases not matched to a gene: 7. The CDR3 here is CASSELHGRAYEQYF. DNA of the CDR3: TGTGCCAGCAGTGAGCTCCATGGGAGGGCCTACGAGCAGTACTTC.